These 31 T cell receptor beta chains came from one sample sequenced in a study of monozygotic twins with cystic fibrosis. Sequencing used immunoSEQ multiplex PCR; TCRdb keeps in-frame clones, though not all of them. The profile covers about 9,600 clones, with around 93% appearing a single time and 5.4% taken by the ten largest. The sequencing sample was made of blood. Source of these receptors: a boy aged 2 to 10 with cystic fibrosis.

V usage is TRBV5-1 and J usage is TRBJ2-1; 10 bases align to TRBD1. The junction had 4 bases not matched to a gene; V was cut back by 0 bases and J by 7 bases. The CDR3 totals 15 residues. The germline V gene has CDR1 SGHRS and CDR2 YFSETQ. The CDR3 sequence: CASSLEGQGNNEQFF. DNA for the CDR3: TGCGCCAGCAGCTTGGAGGGACAGGGGAATAATGAGCAGTTCTTC.

The J gene is TRBJ1-3, the V gene TRBV10-2; D uncertain. The germline gives CDR1 WSHSY, CDR2 SAAADI. V was shortened by 0 bases and J by 5 bases, with 26 bases between the two germline ends. CDR3 length equals 20 residues. The CDR3 sequence is CASSESRDPAGRPGRNTIYF. Written as DNA, the CDR3 is TGCGCCAGCAGTGAGTCACGAGACCCTGCAGGCCGGCCCGGTAGAAACACCATATATTTT.

This clone was counted a single time. The chain has TRBV5-8 and TRBJ2-1, with 8 positions matching TRBD1. Germline CDR1 reads SGHTS; CDR2 reads YDEGEE. The length of the CDR3 is 15 residues. The trim removed 2 bases at V and 1 base at J, leaving 2 bases unmatched. The CDR3: CASSLTGGSYNEQFF. The CDR3 DNA sequence: TGTGCCAGCAGCTTAACAGGGGGATCCTACAATGAGCAGTTCTTC.

This chain connects TRBV7-2 to TRBJ2-2; TRBD1 is a possible D gene (6 bases). Germline V gene data show CDR1 as SGHTA and CDR2 as FQGNSA. This CDR3 comprises 15 residues. V was cut by 4 bases and J by 6 bases, with 15 bases left in between. In DNA form, the CDR3 reads TGTGCCAGCAGCTCGAGGCGACAGGTCCCCGGGGAGCTGTTTTTT. Translation gives CASSSRRQVPGELFF. The variable domain in full, with the rest retrieved from reference TRBV7-2 and TRBJ2-2, is GAGVSQSPSNKVTEKGKDVELRCDPISGHTALYWYRQSLGQGLEFLIYFQGNSAPDKSGLPSDRFSAERTGGSVSTLTIQRTQQEDSAVYLCASSSRRQVPGELFFGEGSRLTVL.

The chain recombines TRBV29-1 with TRBJ2-3; possibly TRBD1 for D (5 bases). CDR3 length equals 10 residues. The V gene's germline CDR1 is SQVTM and CDR2 ANQGSEA. The V end was cut by 4 bases, the J end by 14 bases, with 13 bases between. The CDR3, as DNA: TGCAGCGTTGGAGTCAGTCAGGGGTATTTT. Its protein product is CSVGVSQGYF.

The chain is built from TRBV6-4 and TRBJ2-1; D is tentatively TRBD1 or TRBD2 (5 bases each). The CDR3 runs to 16 residues. Trimming took 0 bases from V and 10 from J, leaving 19 bases between them. Per the germline V gene, CDR1 is MRHNA and CDR2 is SNTAGT. The DNA for the CDR3 is TGTGCCAGCAGTGACTCCCCCGGGACCCGGCTCGGGGAGCAGTTCTTC. Protein product: CASSDSPGTRLGEQFF.

This chain links TRBV5-5 with TRBJ1-6; D is uncertain. Germline assignment: CDR1 SGHKS and CDR2 YYEKEE (reference sequence). CDR3 length: 13 residues. Trimming took 0 bases from V and 7 from J, leaving 5 bases between them. The CDR3 spells CASSLDSNSPLHF. CDR3 DNA sequence: TGTGCCAGCAGCTTGGACAGCAATTCACCCCTCCACTTT.

The chain joins TRBV2 to TRBJ2-7; D call uncertain. This CDR3 region has 10 residues. Germline V gives CDR1 SNHLY, CDR2 FYNNEI. V was shortened by 5 bases and J by 4 bases, with 3 bases between the two germline ends. The CDR3 reads CASSLYEQYV. The CDR3 coding sequence is TGTGCCAGCAGTCTGTACGAGCAGTACGTC.

The V gene is TRBV11-3, the J gene TRBJ1-1; D ambiguous. V was shortened by 2 bases and J by 1 base, with 2 bases between the two germline ends. Germline assignment: CDR1 SGHNT and CDR2 YENEEA. This CDR3 has 12 residues. The CDR3 sequence: CASSLQNTEAFF. The CDR3 DNA is TGTGCCAGCAGCTTACAGAACACTGAAGCTTTCTTT.

The J gene is TRBJ1-5, the V gene TRBV6-5; no firm D call. Trimming took 2 bases from V and 6 from J, leaving 17 bases between them. CDR1 MNHEY and CDR2 SVGAGI come from the germline V gene. This CDR3 contains 16 residues. In DNA form, the CDR3 reads TGTGCCAGCAGTTACACTTCCGGGCCGCGGGGTCAGCCCCAGCATTTT. Amino acids: CASSYTSGPRGQPQHF.

The V call is TRBV7-6, the J call TRBJ2-7; D remains ambiguous. Germline CDR1 and CDR2: SGHVS and FNYEAQ. The length of the CDR3 is 17 residues. Trimming pared 4 bases from V and 2 bases from J, leaving 21 bases between. The CDR3 sequence is CASSSRPKGRNPYEQYF. CDR3 bases: TGTGCCAGCAGCTCACGCCCGAAGGGCAGAAATCCCTACGAGCAGTACTTC.

V is TRBV10-3 and J is TRBJ2-1, with 9 positions matching TRBD1. Unmatched junction bases numbered 9, after V lost 10 bases and J lost 5 bases. CDR3 length: 14 amino acids. Germline V CDR1 and CDR2: ENHRY, SYGVKD. The CDR3 loop is CASYDRGNDNEQFF. DNA for the CDR3: TGTGCCAGTTACGACAGGGGGAACGACAATGAGCAGTTCTTC.

The V and J genes are TRBV5-8 and TRBJ1-1; D is possibly TRBD1 (6 bases). The CDR3 spans 15 residues. Germline CDR1 SGHTS, CDR2 YDEGEE. V gave up 3 bases and J gave up 1 base, with 13 bases separating them. CDR3 amino acids: CASSWTGHQNTEAFF. CDR3 nucleotides: TGTGCCAGCAGCTGGACGGGACACCAGAACACTGAAGCTTTCTTT.

J is TRBJ2-7 and V is TRBV6-5; 8 bases are a match to TRBD2. In germline, CDR1 is MNHEY, CDR2 SVGAGI. The CDR3 sequence is 16 residues long. With V trimmed by 1 base and J by 2 bases, 7 bases remained unmatched. This chain's CDR3 is CASSYFPSGLTYEQYF. CDR3 DNA sequence: TGTGCCAGCAGTTACTTTCCTAGCGGGCTAACCTACGAGCAGTACTTC.

The chain joins TRBV10-2 to TRBJ1-2, with D uncertain. V was shortened by 4 bases and J by 5 bases, with 8 bases between the two germline ends. The CDR3 is made up of 12 amino acids. CDR1 and CDR2 from the germline V gene are WSHSY and SAAADI. CDR3 loop: CASSVQDYGYTF. CDR3 DNA sequence: TGCGCCAGCAGTGTCCAGGATTATGGCTACACCTTC.

V usage is TRBV14 and J usage is TRBJ1-1; no firm D call. Germline CDR1 is SGHDN and CDR2 is FVKESK. The CDR3 loop spans 13 amino acids. V was trimmed by 5 bases and J by 1 base, leaving 8 bases between them. The CDR3 DNA reads TGTGCCAGCAGCTTCGGACCGAACACTGAAGCTTTCTTT. This gives the protein CASSFGPNTEAFF.

V gene TRBV15 combines with J gene TRBJ1-4, with 9 nucleotides matching TRBD1. Germline CDR1 LNHNV, CDR2 YYDKDF (reference sequence). The CDR3 length is 16 residues. V was pared by 6 bases and J by 6 bases, with 11 bases of the junction left unmatched. The CDR3 protein is CATSSGQGLSDEKLFF. The CDR3 region has the DNA TGTGCCACCAGTTCGGGACAGGGCCTTTCCGATGAAAAACTGTTTTTT.

The chain uses TRBV6-6 and TRBJ2-3, with a weak D call TRBD2 (6 bases). The V end lost 4 bases, the J end lost 2 bases, and 10 bases lay between the germline ends. This CDR3 comprises 14 residues. Looked up from germline, CDR1 is MNHNY and CDR2 is SVGAGI (reference sequence). The CDR3: CASSSPGDTDTQYF. The CDR3 DNA sequence: TGTGCCAGCAGTTCTCCGGGGGACACAGATACGCAGTATTTT.

This clone was counted once. V and J are TRBV20-1 and TRBJ2-1; D gene unclear. There are 11 residues in the CDR3. Germline loops: CDR1 DFQATT, CDR2 SNEGSKA (reference sequence). V lost 3 bases, J lost 7 bases, and 7 bases lay in between. CDR3 sequence: CSASTGNEQFF. DNA of the CDR3: TGCAGTGCTAGTACGGGTAATGAGCAGTTCTTC.

This clone has a single count. The V gene is TRBV6-1, the J gene TRBJ2-1, with 9 bases that match TRBD1. CDR3 length: 15 amino acids. Germline V CDR1 and CDR2: MNHNS, SASEGT. The V segment lost 7 bases and the J segment 3 bases; nucleotides outside the gene matches: 7. CDR3 in amino acids: CASTFGQGIYNEQFF. The CDR3 bases are TGTGCCAGCACCTTCGGACAGGGGATCTACAATGAGCAGTTCTTC.

V usage is TRBV10-3 and J usage is TRBJ1-1, with 10 bases identical to TRBD1. V trimming: 8 bases; J trimming: 5 bases; junction bases outside the gene matches: 11. This CDR3 is built from 15 residues. Looked up from germline, CDR1 is ENHRY and CDR2 is SYGVKD. CDR3 in DNA: TGTGCCATCCTATCGACAGGGGGCGATAGGACTGAAGCTTTCTTT. Translated, it gives CAILSTGGDRTEAFF.

The gene calls are TRBV5-1 and TRBJ1-1, with a weak D call TRBD1 (6 bases). This CDR3 comprises 14 residues. The V and J ends lost 9 bases and 0 bases respectively, with 15 bases between them. In germline, CDR1 is SGHRS, CDR2 YFSETQ. CDR3 sequence reads: CATKGGGVNTEAFF. The CDR3 bases are TGCGCCACTAAAGGGGGTGGGGTGAACACTGAAGCTTTCTTT.

The genes are TRBV7-2 and TRBJ1-2; unclear D gene. The germline V and J ends were trimmed by 6 bases and 3 bases, with 5 bases remaining between them. CDR3 length: 11 residues. In germline, CDR1 is SGHTA, CDR2 FQGNSA. The CDR3: CASSRDYGYTF. DNA of the CDR3: TGTGCCAGCAGTCGAGACTATGGCTACACCTTC.

This chain connects TRBV5-1 to TRBJ1-1; D call uncertain. Germline CDR1 and CDR2: SGHRS and YFSETQ. The length of the CDR3 is 15 residues. Trimming cost V 2 bases and J 1 base, with 12 bases left between them. The CDR3, as DNA: TGCGCCAGCAGCTTAGGAACGGATAAGAACACTGAAGCTTTCTTT. Translated: CASSLGTDKNTEAFF.

The rearrangement uses TRBV30 and TRBJ2-7, with TRBD2 matching 8 bases. The V gene's germline CDR1 is GTSNPN and CDR2 SVGIG (reference sequence). The CDR3 length is 14 residues. V lost 4 bases to trimming and J lost 5 bases; unmatched junction nucleotides: 10. The DNA for the CDR3 is TGTGCCTGGACGCGACGTGGGCGGGGGGACGAGCAGTACTTC. It specifies CAWTRRGRGDEQYF.

This chain uses TRBV4-1 with TRBJ2-7, with D maybe TRBD2 (7 bases). CDR3 length equals 14 residues. CDR1 and CDR2 (germline): MGHRA, YSYEKL. Trimming pared 1 base from V and 2 bases from J, leaving 9 bases between. CDR3 in DNA: TGCGCCAGCAGCCAAGGGCGGGGGCCCTACGAGCAGTACTTC. This codes for CASSQGRGPYEQYF.

The sample holds one count of this clone. The chain uses TRBV5-5 and TRBJ2-7; TRBD1 is a possible D gene (5 bases). Deletions cut 1 base from V and 0 bases from J, with 14 bases between. CDR3 size: 16 residues. In germline, CDR1 is SGHKS, CDR2 YYEKEE (reference sequence). The CDR3 DNA is TGTGCCAGCAGCTTGTTAAGGGGTTTCGGCTCCTACGAGCAGTACTTC. Translating gives CASSLLRGFGSYEQYF.

The gene calls are TRBV6-5 and TRBJ2-2; D unclear. The length of the CDR3 is 16 residues. Germline V lookup: CDR1 MNHEY, CDR2 SVGAGI. Trimming took 2 bases from V and 10 from J, leaving 20 bases between them. CDR3 region: CASSYGQSEIPEELFF. The CDR3 DNA is TGTGCCAGCAGTTACGGTCAGTCAGAAATCCCAGAGGAGCTGTTTTTT.

The chain couples TRBV18 to TRBJ1-4; D unclear. Looked up from germline, CDR1 is KGHSH and CDR2 is LQKENI. CDR3 size: 15 residues. Trimming took off 0 bases at V and 6 bases at J, with 11 bases between the two ends. DNA of the CDR3: TGTGCCAGCTCACCACCCGCAGGCCAAGATGAAAAACTGTTTTTT. Translating it yields CASSPPAGQDEKLFF.

This chain uses TRBV6-5 with TRBJ1-2; weak D call: TRBD1 (5 bases). The germline V and J ends were trimmed by 4 bases and 0 bases, with 12 bases remaining between them. The germline CDR1 and CDR2 sequences are MNHEY and SVGAGI. The CDR3 has 15 amino acids. CDR3 nucleotide sequence: TGTGCCAGCAGTTCCTCAGGGTCGTCTAACTATGGCTACACCTTC. It yields the protein CASSSSGSSNYGYTF.

The rearrangement uses TRBV2 and TRBJ2-7; 8 bases line up with TRBD1. CDR1 is SNHLY, CDR2 FYNNEI, per germline. V trimming: 6 bases; J trimming: 7 bases; junction bases outside the gene matches: 11. The CDR3 totals 14 residues. Written as DNA, the CDR3 is TGTGCCAGCAGGTTGGACAGGGCCGTGGGGGAGCAGTACTTC. It specifies CASRLDRAVGEQYF.